These 29 T cell receptor beta chains were sequenced from one sample in a study of control samples from healthy donors and cancer patients. This table comes from immunoSEQ multiplex PCR, and its TCRdb copy is limited to in-frame clones, with some not included. The table has around 30,000 clones, roughly 88% seen once. Sequenced sample: PBMCs. The source of these receptors is a man aged 50-59 years with lung cancer.

The V call is TRBV5-1, the J call TRBJ1-2, with 8 bases lining up with TRBD1. The ends lost 1 base at V and 3 bases at J; junction bases unmatched: 8. Germline V CDR1 and CDR2: SGHRS, YFSETQ. The CDR3 consists of 16 residues. Here the CDR3 DNA reads TGCGCCAGCAGCTTGAATCGACAGGGGAGAGACTATGGCTACACCTTC. As protein: CASSLNRQGRDYGYTF.

The chain couples TRBV5-4 to TRBJ2-7; D might be TRBD1 (6 bases). The germline V and J ends were trimmed by 4 bases and 3 bases, with 14 bases remaining between them. Germline V lookup: CDR1 SGHNT, CDR2 YYREEE (reference sequence). This CDR3 comprises 14 residues. For the CDR3, the DNA is TGTGCCAGCAGCATTTCCGGGACAATCTACGAGCAGTACTTC. Translating gives CASSISGTIYEQYF. The full variable domain, completed using reference TRBV5-4 and TRBJ2-7, is ETGVTQSPTHLIKTRGQQVTLRCSSQSGHNTVSWYQQALGQGPQFIFQYYREEENGRGNFPPRFSGLQFPNYSSELNVNALELDDSALYLCASSISGTIYEQYFGPGTRLTVT.

The chain joins TRBV19 to TRBJ2-2, with 9 bases aligning to TRBD1. Looked up from germline, CDR1 is LNHDA and CDR2 is SQIVND (reference sequence). The CDR3 length is 16 residues. J gave up 3 bases and V 3 bases, and 5 bases lay outside the gene matches. CDR3 in DNA: TGTGCCAGTAGTATGACAGGGGGAATGGACACCGGGGAGCTGTTTTTT. Protein product: CASSMTGGMDTGELFF.

This chain uses TRBV6-5 with TRBJ2-7, with 7 positions matching TRBD1. Trimming at V came to 10 bases and at J to 0 bases, leaving 6 bases not matched to a gene. Germline V gene sequence: CDR1 MNHEY, CDR2 SVGAGI. There are 13 residues in the CDR3. For the CDR3, the DNA is TGTGCCATGAGGGACAGCAACTCCTACGAGCAGTACTTC. Translated: CAMRDSNSYEQYF.

This chain connects TRBV5-4 to TRBJ1-4, with D unclear. The germline V gene has CDR1 SGHNT and CDR2 YYREEE (reference sequence). The CDR3 is 15 amino acids. Deletions cut 4 bases from V and 0 bases from J, with 10 bases between. The CDR3 reads CASSQSGTTNEKLFF. The CDR3 DNA reads TGTGCCAGCAGCCAGAGCGGGACAACTAATGAAAAACTGTTTTTT.

The chain links TRBV6-5 to TRBJ2-1; D not resolved. CDR1 and CDR2 from the germline V gene are MNHEY and SVGAGI. Trimming left V 5 bases short and J 5 bases short, with 13 bases between. The CDR3 length is 14 residues. CDR3 DNA: TGTGCCAGCAGTCTTCAATGGGAAAACAATGAGCAGTTCTTC. Translating gives CASSLQWENNEQFF.

This chain uses TRBV19 with TRBJ2-6, with TRBD1 matching over 7 bases. The germline V gene has CDR1 LNHDA and CDR2 SQIVND (reference sequence). This CDR3 is built from 19 residues. V lost 3 bases and J lost 1; bases outside the gene matches: 12. The CDR3 bases are TGTGCCAGTAGTATGCACCGGGACAGACACCGATCTGGGGCCAACGTCCTGACTTTC. Its protein is CASSMHRDRHRSGANVLTF. Looking up the rest from reference TRBV19 and TRBJ2-6 gives the full variable domain: DGGITQSPKYLFRKEGQNVTLSCEQNLNHDAMYWYRQDPGQGLRLIYYSQIVNDFQKGDIAEGYSVSREKKESFPLTVTSAQKNPTAFYLCASSMHRDRHRSGANVLTFGAGSRLTVL.

The genes are TRBV29-1 and TRBJ1-1; unclear D gene. The CDR3 is 13 residues long. CDR1 and CDR2 (germline): SQVTM, ANQGSEA. V lost 1 base and J lost 0, with 6 bases in between. The DNA for the CDR3 is TGCAGCGTTGAAGGGTCCATGAACACTGAAGCTTTCTTT. Amino acid sequence: CSVEGSMNTEAFF. The whole variable domain, filled in from reference TRBV29-1 and TRBJ1-1, reads SAVISQKPSRDICQRGTSLTIQCQVDSQVTMMFWYRQQPGQSLTLIATANQGSEATYESGFVIDKFPISRPNLTFSTLTVSNMSPEDSSIYLCSVEGSMNTEAFFGQGTRLTVV.

The gene calls are TRBV25-1 and TRBJ2-2; 10 nucleotides agree with TRBD1. Germline V gene data show CDR1 as MGHDK and CDR2 as SYGVNS. CDR3 length: 15 residues. Trimming took 5 bases from V and 5 from J; bases not matched to a gene: 5. The CDR3 DNA is TGTGCCAGCAGTCTCCGGGACAGGGGAACCGGGGAGCTGTTTTTT. It encodes CASSLRDRGTGELFF.

The V call is TRBV6-2 or TRBV6-3, the J call TRBJ2-2; 7 bases agree with TRBD1. From germline, CDR1 is MNHEY and CDR2 SVGEGT. V shed 2 bases, J shed 0 bases, and the junction held 6 bases outside the gene matches. The CDR3 loop spans 17 amino acids. This CDR3 is CASSYDRVLSNTGELFF. CDR3 bases: TGTGCCAGCAGTTACGACAGGGTTCTATCGAACACCGGGGAGCTGTTTTTT.

A single count supports this clone. The V and J genes are TRBV7-2 and TRBJ2-1; D could derive from TRBD1 or TRBD2 (5 bases each). The CDR3 consists of 14 residues. Germline V CDR1 and CDR2: SGHTA, FQGNSA. The ends were cut back, 3 bases at V and 9 bases at J, with 15 bases in the middle. Written as DNA, the CDR3 is TGTGCCAGCAGCTTTAGTCCAGGGACGGTTGAGCAGTTCTTC. It specifies CASSFSPGTVEQFF.

The chain has TRBV6-2 or TRBV6-3 and TRBJ1-4, with D perhaps TRBD1 (5 bases). Trimming pared 6 bases from V and 8 bases from J, leaving 13 bases between. The CDR3 runs to 13 residues. CDR1 MNHEY and CDR2 SVGEGT come from the germline V gene. CDR3 residues: CASSGTDYEKLFF. CDR3 bases: TGTGCCAGCAGCGGGACGGATTACGAAAAACTGTTTTTT.

V and J are TRBV15 and TRBJ2-6; D is tentatively TRBD1 or TRBD2 (5 bases each). Trimming cost V 4 bases and J 0 bases, with 16 bases left between them. The CDR3 extends over 18 amino acids. CDR1 and CDR2 (germline): LNHNV, YYDKDF (reference sequence). In DNA, the CDR3 is TGTGCCACCAGCATATTGGGGGACGTTAGCTCTGGGGCCAACGTCCTGACTTTC. Residues: CATSILGDVSSGANVLTF. The whole variable domain, remainder taken from reference TRBV15 and TRBJ2-6, is DAMVIQNPRYQVTQFGKPVTLSCSQTLNHNVMYWYQQKSSQAPKLLFHYYDKDFNNEADTPDNFQSRRPNTSFCFLDIRSPGLGDTAMYLCATSILGDVSSGANVLTFGAGSRLTVL.

This chain uses TRBV3-1 (or the pseudogene TRBV3-2) with TRBJ2-3, with TRBD2 identical over 13 bases. V dropped 1 base and J dropped 3; count of bases not matched to a gene: 4. This CDR3 contains 17 residues. Germline assignment: CDR1 LGHDT and CDR2 YNNKEL (reference sequence). CDR3 protein: CASSQALAGGLTDTQYF. CDR3 in DNA: TGTGCCAGCAGCCAAGCACTAGCGGGGGGGCTGACAGATACGCAGTATTTT.

The chain couples TRBV3-1 (or the pseudogene TRBV3-2) to TRBJ2-3; D possibly corresponds to TRBD1 (5 bases). There are 14 residues in the CDR3. V was cut by 4 bases and J by 2 bases, with 10 bases left in between. The germline V gene encodes CDR1 LGHDT and CDR2 YNNKEL (reference sequence). CDR3 amino acids: CASSLDRFTDTQYF. CDR3 bases: TGTGCCAGCAGCCTCGACAGATTCACAGATACGCAGTATTTT.

This chain joins TRBV7-8 and TRBJ2-7; a possible D gene is TRBD1 (6 bases). V lost 1 base and J 3 bases, leaving 13 bases between the germline ends. The germline V gene encodes CDR1 SGHVS and CDR2 FQNEAQ. This CDR3 comprises 15 residues. This CDR3 is CASSLDPGQSYEQYF. The CDR3 DNA reads as TGTGCCAGCAGCTTAGACCCGGGACAAAGCTACGAGCAGTACTTC.

The chain couples TRBV2 to TRBJ2-5, with D tentatively TRBD1 or TRBD2 (5 bases each). The CDR3 runs to 12 residues. Germline CDR1 is SNHLY and CDR2 is FYNNEI. The germline V and J ends were trimmed by 8 bases and 2 bases, with 9 bases remaining between them. CDR3 protein: CASGGIQETQYF. The CDR3 bases are TGTGCCAGCGGGGGAATACAAGAGACCCAGTACTTC.

The rearrangement uses TRBV5-1 and TRBJ2-1; tentative D call: TRBD1 (7 bases). V was clipped by 0 bases and J by 5 bases, with 15 bases between them. The CDR3 is 16 amino acids. The germline V gene has CDR1 SGHRS and CDR2 YFSETQ. CDR3 residues: CASSLVEGALHNEQFF. The CDR3 DNA follows: TGCGCCAGCAGCTTGGTGGAGGGGGCTCTCCACAATGAGCAGTTCTTC.

This clone was seen a handful of times. The chain links TRBV2 to TRBJ2-7; D not certain. Germline CDR1 SNHLY, CDR2 FYNNEI. V gave up 1 base and J gave up 2 bases, with 12 bases separating them. The CDR3 is 15 residues long. CDR3 loop: CASSEEAARTYEQYF. CDR3 DNA: TGTGCCAGCAGTGAAGAGGCAGCAAGGACCTACGAGCAGTACTTC.

The chain links TRBV20-1 to TRBJ1-5; possible D gene TRBD1, 5 bases. From germline, CDR1 is DFQATT and CDR2 SNEGSKA (reference sequence). This CDR3 is built from 13 residues. Between the trimmed V and J ends, which lost 3 bases and 2 bases, there was a span of 8 bases. This CDR3 reads CSASGGGNQPQHF. CDR3 sequence (DNA): TGCAGTGCTAGTGGGGGGGGCAATCAGCCCCAGCATTTT.

The chain recombines TRBV18 with TRBJ2-7; D may correspond to TRBD1 or TRBD2 (5 bases each). CDR1 KGHSH and CDR2 LQKENI come from the germline V gene. The CDR3 spans 15 residues. Trimming took off 0 bases at V and 2 bases at J, with 11 bases between the two ends. CDR3 amino acids: CASSPPGTVAYEQYF. The CDR3 region has the DNA TGTGCCAGCTCACCACCAGGGACCGTAGCCTACGAGCAGTACTTC.

This chain uses TRBV9 with TRBJ2-1; D unclear. The CDR3 length is 13 residues. In germline, CDR1 is SGDLS, CDR2 YYNGEE. V gave up 0 bases and J gave up 11 bases, with 12 bases separating them. As DNA, the CDR3 is TGTGCCAGCAGCGTAGGGGCGTTTCCCCAGCAGTTCTTC. Residues: CASSVGAFPQQFF.

This chain connects TRBV7-8 to TRBJ2-2; TRBD2 matches at 13 bases. This CDR3 region has 18 residues. J lost 4 bases, V lost 5 bases, and 10 bases had no gene match. Germline CDR1 is SGHVS and CDR2 is FQNEAQ. CDR3 sequence (DNA): TGTGCCAGCAGCCTAACTAGCGGGGGGGCCGGGGGCACCGGGGAGCTGTTTTTT. The encoded protein is CASSLTSGGAGGTGELFF.

The genes are TRBV2 and TRBJ1-1; 7 bases are shared with TRBD1. Germline CDR1 reads SNHLY; CDR2 reads FYNNEI. This CDR3 spans 15 amino acids. Germline trimming cut 6 bases from V and 5 bases from J; bases unmatched to any gene: 12. CDR3 DNA sequence: TGTGCCAGCAGCGCCGAAGGCAGGGGGGAGACTGAAGCTTTCTTT. This codes for CASSAEGRGETEAFF.

The gene calls are TRBV6-2 or TRBV6-3 and TRBJ2-2; D is ambiguous. The CDR3 runs 15 residues. Germline lookup yields CDR1 MNHEY and CDR2 SVGEGT. The V end was cut by 2 bases, the J end by 1 base, with 8 bases between. The CDR3 region has the DNA TGTGCCAGCAGTTACCGCCTCTTGAACACCGGGGAGCTGTTTTTT. Amino acids: CASSYRLLNTGELFF.

The rearrangement uses TRBV28 and TRBJ1-5, with 9 bases lining up with TRBD1. Germline values: CDR1 MDHEN, CDR2 SYDVKM. V trimming: 4 bases; J trimming: 7 bases; junction bases outside the gene matches: 8. The CDR3 extends over 15 amino acids. CDR3 nucleotide sequence: TGTGCCAGCAGTTCCGACACAGGGGGCCAGCAGCCCCAGCATTTT. Translated, it gives CASSSDTGGQQPQHF.

J is TRBJ1-2 and V is TRBV27; a possible D gene is TRBD1 (6 bases). Per the germline V gene, CDR1 is MNHEY and CDR2 is SMNVEV (reference sequence). V was cut by 0 bases and J by 7 bases, with 12 bases left in between. The CDR3 sequence is 14 residues long. DNA for the CDR3: TGTGCCAGCAGTTTATCTCGGGGGCTGGGTGGCTACACCTTC. Protein product: CASSLSRGLGGYTF.

The rearrangement uses TRBV7-2 and TRBJ2-7; 7 bases align to TRBD1. V was pared by 0 bases and J by 3 bases, with 8 bases of the junction left unmatched. The CDR3 is made up of 16 amino acids. CDR1 and CDR2 from the germline V gene are SGHTA and FQGNSA. CDR3 sequence (DNA): TGTGCCAGCAGCTTAGCGTCAGGGGGAGTTGTCTACGAGCAGTACTTC. It specifies CASSLASGGVVYEQYF.

This chain uses TRBV12-3 or TRBV12-4 with TRBJ2-1, with D tentatively TRBD1 (6 bases). V was trimmed by 1 base and J by 7 bases, leaving 8 bases between them. This CDR3 is 13 amino acids long. The CDR3: CASSLGTENEQFF. The CDR3, as DNA: TGTGCCAGCAGTTTAGGGACAGAGAATGAGCAGTTCTTC.